Sequencing of this T cell receptor beta chain was carried out in a study of shared clonotypes between healthy human individuals. The data were produced by immunoSEQ multiplex PCR, yet TCRdb's version contains in-frame clones alone and is incomplete. This sample yields about 1 million clones, of which about 70% are seen a single time; nearly 1.5% belongs to the top ten. This clone was recorded at least ten times. Germline assignment: CDR1 SGHTA and CDR2 FQGNSA. CDR3 length: 14 residues. Trimming stripped 1 base from V and 2 bases from J, with 9 bases between. The origin of this receptor is a man younger than 35 in good health. J is TRBJ2-7 and V is TRBV7-2; D is perhaps TRBD1 (6 bases). Sample: memory CD4+ T cells sorted from blood. Sample subset: CD45RA-negative fraction. DNA of the CDR3: TGTGCCAGCAGCTTAGAAACAGGGCCCTACGAGCAGTACTTC. This encodes CASSLETGPYEQYF.